This T cell receptor (beta chain) appears in the sequencing data of a study of shared clonotypes between healthy human individuals. General study results and limits: Relative to clonotypes present in all four donors, those not shared had lower generation probabilities.

For sorted subsets, 150 to 200 ng DNA per replicate equaled approximately 32,000 T cell genomes. The method was immunoSEQ multiplex PCR; TCRdb's version includes in-frame clones alone and lacks a portion of them. The sample contains millions of clones, 93% of which appear only once. Note on this clone: Its antigen is as yet unknown.

Naivety among CD8 cells was defined by CD45RO negativity and positive CCR7 selection, thereby excluding terminally differentiated effector memory CD45RA+ cells. CDR3 length equals 14 residues. The V gene lost 5 bases and the J gene lost 8 bases, with 16 bases spanning the gap. The germline CDR1 and CDR2 sequences are LNHDA and SQIVND (reference sequence). The sample consisted of naive CD8+ T cells from PBMCs. The chain employs TRBV19 and TRBJ2-1; D remains ambiguous. This receptor was identified in a man between 18 and 35 years old in good health. Some clones in this sample may be carry-over from other donors' samples. CDR3 in amino acids: CASSPSLRTDEQFF. As DNA, the CDR3 is TGTGCCAGTAGTCCCTCCCTCCGGACCGATGAGCAGTTCTTC. Supplemented by reference TRBV19 and TRBJ2-1, the full variable domain reads DGGITQSPKYLFRKEGQNVTLSCEQNLNHDAMYWYRQDPGQGLRLIYYSQIVNDFQKGDIAEGYSVSREKKESFPLTVTSAQKNPTAFYLCASSPSLRTDEQFFGPGTRLTVL.